The 29 T cell receptor beta chains below were found in one sample sequenced in a study of T-cell reconstitution after alpha-beta-depleted transplantation in children. Construction of the TCRbeta library involved unique molecular identifiers. Using its own MiXCR run on the PCR reads, TCRdb lists one record per CDR3 protein. The sample comprises about 290,000 distinct CDR3 sequences, around 10% of which are singletons, and less than 9% rests with the top ten. The source material was PBMCs, sampled before TCRalphabeta/CD19-depleted stem cell transplant. Receptor source: a boy less than two years old with acute myeloid leukemia, due to receive a stem cell transplant.

This clonotype was observed many times. This chain links TRBV4-1 with TRBJ1-5, with 7 positions matching TRBD1. The CDR3 runs to 14 residues. Unmatched junction bases numbered 7, after V lost 4 bases and J lost 7 bases. CDR1 is MGHRA and CDR2 is YSYEKL in the germline V gene. The CDR3 is CASSLTGVEQPQHF. DNA for the CDR3: TGCGCCAGCAGCCTCACAGGGGTGGAGCAGCCCCAGCATTTT.

This clonotype has at least ten counts. The chain recombines TRBV9 with TRBJ2-7; 9 bases agree with TRBD2. CDR3 length equals 16 residues. V was clipped by 0 bases and J by 0 bases; unmatched bases: 4. Germline assignment: CDR1 SGDLS and CDR2 YYNGEE. The CDR3, as DNA: TGTGCCAGCAGCGTAGAGGTGGGACTAGCCTCCTACGAGCAGTACTTC. Translated, it gives CASSVEVGLASYEQYF.

There are many counts of this clonotype. This chain joins TRBV5-1 and TRBJ2-3, with 8 bases aligning to TRBD1. Germline loops: CDR1 SGHRS, CDR2 YFSETQ. The J segment lost 5 bases and the V segment lost 0 bases, leaving 5 bases of the junction unmatched. This CDR3 region has 15 residues. This CDR3 reads CASSLEAGGVDTQYF. In DNA form, the CDR3 reads TGCGCCAGCAGCTTGGAGGCAGGGGGCGTAGATACGCAGTATTTT.

This clonotype was seen a few times. This chain links TRBV4-3 with TRBJ2-2; 13 nucleotides align to TRBD2. Germline loops: CDR1 LGHNA, CDR2 YSLEER. V trimming: 0 bases; J trimming: 5 bases; junction bases outside the gene matches: 12. The CDR3 is made up of 20 amino acids. This CDR3 is CASSQDTLLRLAGGTGELFF. CDR3 coding DNA: TGCGCCAGCAGCCAAGATACGCTTTTAAGACTAGCGGGAGGAACCGGGGAGCTGTTTTTT.

This clonotype was seen repeatedly, ten times or more. The chain carries TRBV11-1 and TRBJ1-4, with unresolved D. Germline V gene sequence: CDR1 SGHAT, CDR2 FQDESV (reference sequence). V gave up 4 bases and J gave up 0 bases, with 18 bases separating them. The CDR3 consists of 18 residues. The DNA of the CDR3 is TGTGCCAGCAGCTCGACCGGACTAGGCAGGCCAACTAATGAAAAACTGTTTTTT. Its translation: CASSSTGLGRPTNEKLFF.

This clonotype has just a few counts. The chain carries TRBV12-3 or TRBV12-4 and TRBJ2-2; D is possibly TRBD1 or TRBD2 (5 bases each). This CDR3 has 15 residues. Trimming took 6 bases from V and 4 from J, leaving 15 bases between them. This chain's CDR3 is CASSQQVALTGELFF. The CDR3 DNA follows: TGTGCCAGCAGCCAACAGGTAGCGCTCACCGGGGAGCTGTTTTTT.

This clonotype was recorded many times. This chain connects TRBV10-3 to TRBJ2-7, with a tentative D call TRBD2 (5 bases). The CDR3 runs to 14 residues. Trimming cost V 3 bases and J 1 base, with 10 bases left between them. Germline V lookup: CDR1 ENHRY, CDR2 SYGVKD. CDR3 DNA: TGTGCCATCAGTGACCTGGCGGGTTCCTACGAGCAGTACTTC. Residues: CAISDLAGSYEQYF.

This clonotype was counted between two and nine times. The chain recombines TRBV29-1 with TRBJ1-2; 12 bases are shared with TRBD1. The CDR3 length is 13 residues. The germline gives CDR1 SQVTM, CDR2 ANQGSEA. V lost 4 bases, J lost 7 bases, and 4 bases stayed unmatched. The CDR3 coding sequence is TGCAGCGTTGGGCGGGACAGGGGGCTTGGCTACACCTTC. It yields the protein CSVGRDRGLGYTF.

This clonotype was found many times. The rearrangement joins TRBV9 to TRBJ2-2, with 7 positions matching TRBD1. With V trimmed by 3 bases and J by 4 bases, 3 bases remained unmatched. Germline CDR1 reads SGDLS; CDR2 reads YYNGEE. The CDR3 is 14 amino acids. The CDR3 DNA reads as TGTGCCAGCAGCGACAGGGGTTCCACCGGGGAGCTGTTTTTT. Translation: CASSDRGSTGELFF.

This clonotype was seen many times. The gene calls are TRBV6-5 and TRBJ2-5; D possibly matches TRBD1 or TRBD2 (6 bases each). Germline V CDR1 and CDR2: MNHEY, SVGAGI. Between the trimmed V and J ends, which lost 6 bases and 5 bases, there was a span of 16 bases. This CDR3 has 14 amino acids. The CDR3 loop is CASSRLGGGETQYF. The CDR3 DNA sequence: TGTGCCAGCAGCCGACTCGGGGGCGGGGAGACCCAGTACTTC.

J is TRBJ2-1 and V is TRBV30; weak D call: TRBD1 (6 bases). The CDR3 has 14 residues. V was cut by 5 bases and J by 5 bases, with 16 bases left in between. Looked up from germline, CDR1 is GTSNPN and CDR2 is SVGIG (reference sequence). The CDR3 bases are TGTGCCTGGCGGATCGAGGGACACAACAATGAGCAGTTCTTC. Protein product: CAWRIEGHNNEQFF.

This clonotype was counted a few times. The chain joins TRBV28 to TRBJ2-1; 8 bases map to TRBD2. Per the germline V gene, CDR1 is MDHEN and CDR2 is SYDVKM. J was trimmed by 1 base and V by 8 bases; bases with no gene match: 7. This CDR3 is 15 amino acids long. In nucleotides, the CDR3 is TGTGCCAGCCTGGGAAGCGGGAGATCCTACAATGAGCAGTTCTTC. This encodes CASLGSGRSYNEQFF.

A word on this clonotype: At one boundary the junction diverges from the germline segment, which might be a read error. The rearrangement uses TRBV7-2 and TRBJ2-3; the D is unclear. Germline CDR1 is SGHTA and CDR2 is FQGNSA. CDR3 length equals 14 residues. The CDR3 DNA follows: TGTGCCAGCAGCCTAGGTCGGAGCACAGATACGCTGTATTTT. Translated, it gives CASSLGRSTDTLYF.

This clonotype was recorded at least ten times. A junction end diverges from the germline sequence, so it may reflect a read error. The CDR3 nucleotides read TGTGCCAGCAGTTTAATAGAGGGTCGGACTGAAGTTTTCTTT. This gives the protein CASSLIEGRTEVFF. The V gene is TRBV28, the J gene TRBJ1-1; unclear D gene. CDR1 MDHEN and CDR2 SYDVKM come from the germline V gene. The CDR3 sequence is 14 residues long.

The genes are TRBV30 and TRBJ2-6, with D hard to call. Germline-derived CDR1 and CDR2 are GTSNPN and SVGIG (reference sequence). Trimming cost V 4 bases and J 3 bases, with 10 bases left between them. There are 14 residues in the CDR3. The CDR3 loop reads CAWTVGIGANVLTF. CDR3 sequence (DNA): TGTGCCTGGACAGTAGGGATTGGGGCCAACGTCCTGACTTTC. The full variable domain, rest sourced from reference TRBV30 and TRBJ2-6, is SQTIHQWPATLVQPVGSPLSLECTVEGTSNPNLYWYRQAAGRGLQLLFYSVGIGQISSEVPQNLSASRPQDRQFILSSKKLLLSDSGFYLCAWTVGIGANVLTFGAGSRLTVL.

This clonotype was counted many times. Compared with germline, one end of the junction differs, possibly owing to a read error. The chain links TRBV5-1 to TRBJ2-1, with TRBD2 identical over 9 bases. Germline V gene sequence: CDR1 SGHRS, CDR2 YFSETQ. The CDR3 sequence is 16 residues long. CDR3 loop: CASSLGIAGASYNEQF. In nucleotides, the CDR3 is TGCGCCAGCAGCTTAGGGATAGCGGGAGCTTCGTACAATGAGCAGTTC.

This clonotype showed up many times. V usage is TRBV28 and J usage is TRBJ2-7; D not resolved. This CDR3 is 15 amino acids long. Germline lookup yields CDR1 MDHEN and CDR2 SYDVKM. V lost 6 bases to trimming and J lost 0 bases, with 15 bases between them. The CDR3 coding sequence is TGTGCCAGCAGCATACACAGCCGAATCTCCTACGAGCAGTACTTC. It is translated as CASSIHSRISYEQYF.

The sample holds a few counts of this clonotype. V and J are TRBV7-2 and TRBJ1-3; D is unclear. Germline CDR1 reads SGHTA; CDR2 reads FQGNSA. V lost 1 base, J lost 0 bases, and 10 bases lay in between. The CDR3 consists of 16 residues. In nucleotides, the CDR3 is TGTGCCAGCAGCTTAGTCCTCCGGAGCTCTGGAAACACCATATATTTT. It encodes CASSLVLRSSGNTIYF. The full variable domain, in which reference TRBV7-2 and TRBJ1-3 provide the parts outside the CDR3, is GAGVSQSPSNKVTEKGKDVELRCDPISGHTALYWYRQSLGQGLEFLIYFQGNSAPDKSGLPSDRFSAERTGGSVSTLTIQRTQQEDSAVYLCASSLVLRSSGNTIYFGEGSWLTVV.

V gene TRBV20-1 combines with J gene TRBJ2-1; D is perhaps TRBD1 (5 bases). CDR1 is DFQATT, CDR2 SNEGSKA, per germline (reference sequence). V was shortened by 3 bases and J by 4 bases, with 13 bases between the two germline ends. The CDR3 spans 14 residues. The CDR3 DNA reads TGCAGTGCTAGTCGGCAGGGTGGTTACAATGAGCAGTTCTTC. Translating it yields CSASRQGGYNEQFF.

This clonotype occurred many times. This chain links TRBV12-3 or TRBV12-4 with TRBJ2-5; 11 nucleotides align to TRBD1. CDR3 size: 15 residues. Trimming cost V 6 bases and J 5 bases; bases outside gene matches: 8. The CDR3 reads CASSTGGTGGETQYF. In nucleotides, the CDR3 is TGTGCCAGCAGCACCGGCGGGACAGGGGGGGAGACCCAGTACTTC.

This clonotype was picked up many times. The V gene is TRBV20-1, the J gene TRBJ2-7, with a possible D match to TRBD2 (7 bases). Trimming shortened V by 0 bases and J by 5 bases, and 14 bases separated the two germline ends. Germline values: CDR1 DFQATT, CDR2 SNEGSKA (reference sequence). This CDR3 is 14 amino acids long. The chain's CDR3 is CSARDRGGFNEQYF. The DNA for the CDR3 is TGCAGTGCTAGAGACAGGGGAGGGTTCAACGAGCAGTACTTC.

The V call is TRBV7-2, the J call TRBJ2-2; D might be TRBD2 (5 bases). V lost 4 bases and J lost 6, with 15 bases in between. Germline CDR1 reads SGHTA; CDR2 reads FQGNSA. The length of the CDR3 is 15 residues. The CDR3 nucleotides are TGTGCCAGCAGCTCCTGGGTGGGAGCGGCCGGGGAGCTGTTTTTT. Translated, it gives CASSSWVGAAGELFF.

The rearrangement links TRBV6-1 to TRBJ2-2; no definite D call. The V end lost 7 bases, the J end lost 0 bases, and 9 bases lay between the germline ends. The CDR3 spans 14 residues. Per the germline V gene, CDR1 is MNHNS and CDR2 is SASEGT. For the CDR3, the DNA is TGTGCCAGCACACCCTCGGCGAACACCGGGGAGCTGTTTTTT. Its translation is CASTPSANTGELFF.

This clonotype was picked up many times. The chain combines TRBV7-2 with TRBJ2-1, with D possibly matching TRBD1 (6 bases). The CDR3 totals 16 residues. CDR1 is SGHTA and CDR2 is FQGNSA in the germline V gene. Trimming cost V 0 bases and J 2 bases, with 11 bases left between them. The CDR3 DNA is TGTGCCAGCAGCTTAGCCGGGACAAACACCTACAATGAGCAGTTCTTC. Translated: CASSLAGTNTYNEQFF.

The chain combines TRBV28 with TRBJ2-1; 11 bases map to TRBD2. The CDR3 consists of 15 residues. Trimming at V came to 7 bases and at J to 5 bases, leaving 7 bases not matched to a gene. Germline V gene sequence: CDR1 MDHEN, CDR2 SYDVKM. CDR3 sequence: CASNQPSGRNNEQFF. The CDR3, as DNA: TGTGCCAGCAACCAACCTAGCGGGAGGAACAATGAGCAGTTCTTC.

This clonotype occurred many times. The CDR3 spells CSVVGSTDTQYF. CDR3 DNA sequence: TGCAGCGTTGTGGGAAGCACAGATACGCAGTATTTT. V gene TRBV29-1 combines with J gene TRBJ2-3; no definite D call. V lost 4 bases to trimming and J lost 0 bases, with 5 bases between them. This CDR3 contains 12 residues. Germline V CDR1 and CDR2: SQVTM, ANQGSEA.

Notes on this clonotype: One base away lies a much larger clone, so this may be a sequencing read error. The chain recombines TRBV6-5 with TRBJ2-1; 11 bases align to TRBD2. The CDR3 has 16 residues. The germline gives CDR1 MNHEY, CDR2 SVGAGI. Here the CDR3 DNA reads TGTGCCAGCAGTTACTCTAGCGGGAGGGCCCACAATGAGCAGCTCTTC. Its translation is CASSYSSGRAHNEQLF.

This clonotype was observed many times. J is TRBJ2-3 and V is TRBV5-1, with a possible D match to TRBD2 (6 bases). CDR3 length equals 15 residues. Trimming pared 4 bases from V and 6 bases from J, leaving 18 bases between. CDR1 is SGHRS and CDR2 is YFSETQ in the germline V gene. Here the CDR3 DNA reads TGCGCCAGCAGCCCAAATGGAGGGGCGGGGGATACGCAGTATTTT. The encoded protein is CASSPNGGAGDTQYF.

This clonotype has a handful of counts. The chain combines TRBV11-2 with TRBJ2-5, with 7 bases fitting TRBD2. Trimming at V came to 5 bases and at J to 5 bases, leaving 17 bases not matched to a gene. The length of the CDR3 is 17 residues. Germline CDR1 reads SGHAT; CDR2 reads FQNNGV. Here the CDR3 reads CASSLTPLASTRETQYF. The CDR3, as DNA: TGTGCCAGCAGCCTCACCCCACTAGCGTCCACCCGGGAGACCCAGTACTTC.